Listed here are 31 T cell receptor beta chains from one sample, sequenced in a study of T cells in Graves' hyperthyroidism and ophthalmopathy. From RNA transcripts, TCR beta CDR3 regions were amplified. Using the HTBI primer set, a first-round RT-PCR was run on the TCR CDR3. TCRdb called the multiplex PCR reads again in MiXCR, with one record for every CDR3 protein. The sample holds 300,000 to 450,000 distinct CDR3 sequences, approximately 14% seen once. The material sequenced was blood. The receptors come from a woman aged 18-29 years with Graves' hyperthyroidism that later progressed to Graves' ophthalmopathy.

This clonotype was picked up many times. The rearrangement uses TRBV11-2 and TRBJ2-3, with D tentatively TRBD1 (6 bases). V was pared by 2 bases and J by 2 bases, with 14 bases between. The germline V gene encodes CDR1 SGHAT and CDR2 FQNNGV. This CDR3 has 16 residues. The CDR3 region is CASSLTAKGVTDTQYF. Written as DNA, the CDR3 is TGTGCCAGCAGCTTAACCGCCAAGGGGGTCACAGATACGCAGTATTTT.

This clonotype was observed a few times. CDR3 DNA: TGTGCCAGCAGTTACTCGAGGCGGGACAGCCATTCCTACGAGCAGTACTTC. As protein: CASSYSRRDSHSYEQYF. The chain couples TRBV6-6 to TRBJ2-7, with D possibly being TRBD1 (7 bases). The length of the CDR3 is 17 residues. The germline V gene has CDR1 MNHNY and CDR2 SVGAGI (reference sequence). V gave up 0 bases and J gave up 1 base, with 16 bases separating them.

This clonotype was detected ten times or more. This CDR3 reads CASSLNDGVSYNEQFF. Written as DNA, the CDR3 is TGTGCCAGCAGCTTAAATGATGGCGTCTCCTACAATGAGCAGTTCTTC. The rearrangement joins TRBV7-3 to TRBJ2-1; D remains ambiguous. This CDR3 has 16 amino acids. Germline-derived CDR1 and CDR2 are SGHTA and FQGTGA. V lost 1 base, J lost 0 bases, and 10 bases lay in between.

This clonotype showed up many times. The V call is TRBV20-1, the J call TRBJ2-5; 9 nucleotides match TRBD2. V was clipped by 0 bases and J by 2 bases; unmatched bases: 1. The CDR3 is 14 residues long. The germline V gene has CDR1 DFQATT and CDR2 SNEGSKA (reference sequence). CDR3 protein: CSARETSGQETQYF. The DNA for the CDR3 is TGCAGTGCTAGAGAGACTAGCGGACAAGAGACCCAGTACTTC.

This clonotype showed up many times. The rearrangement links TRBV3-1 to TRBJ2-2, with D possibly being TRBD2 (5 bases). The germline V and J ends were trimmed by 2 bases and 2 bases, with 9 bases remaining between them. Germline CDR1 reads LGHDT; CDR2 reads YNNKEL (reference sequence). The CDR3 has 15 amino acids. CDR3 nucleotide sequence: TGTGCCAGCAGCCAAAAGGGAGTAAACACCGGGGAGCTGTTTTTT. Translating gives CASSQKGVNTGELFF. Drawing the rest from reference TRBV3-1 and TRBJ2-2, the complete variable domain is DTAVSQTPKYLVTQMGNDKSIKCEQNLGHDTMYWYKQDSKKFLKIMFSYNNKELIINETVPNRFSPKSPDKAHLNLHINSLELGDSAVYFCASSQKGVNTGELFFGEGSRLTVL.

A remark on this clonotype: A much larger clone differs from this one at a single base, so this may be a read error. The chain carries TRBV20-1 and TRBJ2-1; 10 bases fit TRBD2. Per germline, CDR1 DFQATT and CDR2 SNEGSKA (reference sequence). The CDR3 runs 15 residues. CDR3 bases: TGCGGTGCTAGAGATCTAGCGGGGGCCTACAATGAGCAGTTCTTC. Amino acid sequence: CGARDLAGAYNEQFF.

This clonotype was counted between two and nine times. The chain combines TRBV20-1 with TRBJ2-1; D gene uncertain. This CDR3 comprises 13 residues. The V end lost 5 bases, the J end lost 5 bases, and 13 bases lay between the germline ends. Germline loops: CDR1 DFQATT, CDR2 SNEGSKA (reference sequence). CDR3 protein: CSARPPAHNEQFF. The CDR3 nucleotides read TGCAGTGCTCGGCCCCCAGCCCACAATGAGCAGTTCTTC.

This clonotype was counted ten times or more. V usage is TRBV7-2 and J usage is TRBJ2-5, with D perhaps TRBD2 (5 bases). V gave up 1 base and J gave up 7 bases, with 10 bases separating them. Germline V gene data show CDR1 as SGHTA and CDR2 as FQGNSA. This CDR3 comprises 13 residues. CDR3 nucleotides: TGTGCCAGCAGCTTAGAGTACCGGGGGACCCAGTACTTC. Protein: CASSLEYRGTQYF.

This clonotype was seen many times. The chain employs TRBV12-3 or TRBV12-4 and TRBJ2-3; D is unclear. With 3 bases removed from V and 3 bases from J, the gap between germline ends came to 7 bases. The CDR3 consists of 13 residues. CDR3: CASSFQKTDTQYF. CDR3 coding DNA: TGTGCCAGCAGTTTCCAGAAAACAGATACGCAGTATTTT.

This clonotype was found a few times. The junction departs from germline at one end; a sequencing error may be responsible. The chain recombines TRBV5-1 with TRBJ2-5; 9 bases are a match to TRBD1. This CDR3 comprises 13 residues. The germline gives CDR1 SGHRS, CDR2 YFSETQ. CDR3 protein: CASATGGQVTQYF. In DNA form, the CDR3 reads TGCGCCAGCGCGACAGGGGGACAAGTGACCCAGTACTTC.

The rearrangement uses TRBV2 and TRBJ1-3; 7 nucleotides line up with TRBD1. Germline V gene data show CDR1 as SNHLY and CDR2 as FYNNEI. Unmatched junction bases numbered 5, after V lost 3 bases and J lost 0 bases. The CDR3 extends over 16 amino acids. The chain's CDR3 is CASSEGRGNSGNTIYF. The CDR3 DNA sequence: TGTGCCAGCAGTGAGGGCAGGGGGAACTCTGGAAACACCATATATTTT.

This clonotype was found a few times. The chain links TRBV5-6 to TRBJ2-5, with D perhaps TRBD2 (6 bases). V lost 4 bases to trimming and J lost 4 bases, with 20 bases between them. The germline V gene encodes CDR1 SGHDT and CDR2 YYEEEE. The CDR3 sequence is 16 residues long. CDR3 in amino acids: CASSSGAVRGGETQYF. In DNA, the CDR3 is TGTGCCAGCAGCAGTGGCGCGGTTAGGGGAGGAGAGACCCAGTACTTC.

This clonotype showed up just a few times. The chain joins TRBV5-1 to TRBJ1-2, with a possible D match to TRBD1 (6 bases). V lost 2 bases, J lost 5 bases, and 19 bases lay in between. The CDR3 contains 16 residues. Germline V gives CDR1 SGHRS, CDR2 YFSETQ. Here the CDR3 reads CASSLDQAGELYGYTF. The CDR3 DNA reads TGCGCCAGCAGCTTAGACCAGGCAGGGGAACTTTATGGCTACACCTTC.

This clonotype was observed at least ten times. This chain uses TRBV28 with TRBJ2-1, with TRBD2 identical over 9 bases. Germline lookup yields CDR1 MDHEN and CDR2 SYDVKM. The V and J ends lost 5 bases and 4 bases, in that order; junction bases with no gene match: 3. The CDR3 contains 14 residues. CDR3 amino acids: CASSRLAEYNEQFF. The CDR3 nucleotides read TGTGCCAGCAGTCGACTAGCGGAGTACAATGAGCAGTTCTTC.

This clonotype was found many times. The chain links TRBV6-1 to TRBJ2-7, with D maybe TRBD1 (6 bases). The V gene lost 1 base and the J gene lost 1 base, with 17 bases spanning the gap. Germline lookup yields CDR1 MNHNS and CDR2 SASEGT. The CDR3 totals 17 residues. Here the CDR3 DNA reads TGTGCCAGCAGTGAAGATGTTGGGGCAGGGGTTTCCTACGAGCAGTACTTC. Translated, it gives CASSEDVGAGVSYEQYF.

The chain uses TRBV6-2 or TRBV6-3 and TRBJ2-7, with TRBD1 as a possible D gene (8 bases). This CDR3 is 11 amino acids long. Germline V gives CDR1 MNHEY, CDR2 SVGEGT. CDR3 region: CYTGGGYEQYF. The CDR3 DNA sequence: TGTTACACAGGGGGGGGATACGAGCAGTACTTC.

This clonotype was counted many times. The V and J genes are TRBV12-3 or TRBV12-4 and TRBJ2-1; 7 bases are a match to TRBD2. The V and J ends lost 5 bases and 1 base, in that order; junction bases with no gene match: 2. The CDR3 covers 14 residues. The CDR3 coding sequence is TGTGCCAGCAGTACTAGCGTATCCTACAATGAGCAGTTCTTC. It translates to CASSTSVSYNEQFF.

This clonotype occurred a few times. The chain recombines TRBV28 with TRBJ2-1, with D unresolved. The CDR3 has 14 residues. CDR1 and CDR2 from the germline V gene are MDHEN and SYDVKM. V lost 5 bases to trimming and J lost 9 bases, with 17 bases between them. The CDR3 DNA is TGTGCCAGCAGTCCTTTGGTCAGGAACAGTGAGCAGTTCTTC. Encoded protein: CASSPLVRNSEQFF.

This clonotype has only a few counts. The chain couples TRBV19 to TRBJ1-5, with a weak D call TRBD1 (6 bases). Germline V CDR1 and CDR2: LNHDA, SQIVND (reference sequence). The CDR3 runs 15 residues. The germline V and J ends were trimmed by 3 bases and 6 bases, with 15 bases remaining between them. The CDR3: CASSIYGGGGQPQHF. The CDR3 DNA follows: TGTGCCAGTAGTATCTACGGCGGAGGGGGTCAGCCCCAGCATTTT.

The chain carries TRBV27 and TRBJ2-7; weak D call: TRBD1 (6 bases). Trimming removed 0 bases at V and 7 bases at J, with 16 bases between. This CDR3 is built from 15 residues. CDR1 MNHEY and CDR2 SMNVEV come from the germline V gene (reference sequence). The CDR3 DNA sequence: TGTGCCAGCAGTTTATCGAGGGGCACAGGGAAGGAGCAGTACTTC. Translation gives CASSLSRGTGKEQYF.

This clonotype has at least ten counts. The chain has TRBV20-1 and TRBJ2-1, with D possibly being TRBD1 (5 bases). This CDR3 is 13 amino acids long. Germline V CDR1 and CDR2: DFQATT, SNEGSKA (reference sequence). The ends were cut back, 1 base at V and 3 bases at J, with 7 bases in the middle. The CDR3 loop is CSARVRGYNEQFF. CDR3 DNA: TGCAGTGCTAGAGTTAGGGGCTACAATGAGCAGTTCTTC.

This clonotype occurred many times. The V call is TRBV7-9, the J call TRBJ2-7; D not certain. The CDR3 loop spans 12 amino acids. Germline values: CDR1 SEHNR, CDR2 FQNEAQ (reference sequence). V lost 7 bases, J lost 7 bases, and 14 bases lay in between. This CDR3 is CASTAYVEEQYF. CDR3 DNA sequence: TGTGCCAGCACCGCTTATGTAGAGGAGCAGTACTTC.

Concerning this clonotype: A read error may be the cause here, since a much bigger clone is one base away. The chain has TRBV6-1 and TRBJ1-1; D gene unclear. The CDR3 runs 14 residues. The germline V gene has CDR1 MNHNS and CDR2 SASEGT. Trimming left V 7 bases short and J 3 bases short, with 15 bases between. The CDR3 region has the DNA TGTGCCAGCATACGGTCACACCTGGACACTGAAGCTTTCTTT. Amino acid sequence: CASIRSHLDTEAFF.

This clonotype was observed many times. The rearrangement links TRBV7-8 to TRBJ2-3; D uncertain. V shed 0 bases and J shed 2 bases, with 15 bases lying between them. The CDR3 loop spans 17 amino acids. CDR1 is SGHVS and CDR2 is FQNEAQ in the germline V gene. The CDR3 sequence: CASSLAVLVRVTDTQYF. The CDR3 DNA follows: TGTGCCAGCAGCTTAGCGGTGCTAGTAAGGGTCACAGATACGCAGTATTTT.

This clonotype turned up a few times. The chain carries TRBV10-2 and TRBJ1-5; D gene ambiguous. The V end was cut by 0 bases, the J end by 2 bases, with 5 bases between. The CDR3 loop spans 14 amino acids. Germline loops: CDR1 WSHSY, CDR2 SAAADI. The chain's CDR3 is CASSESDGNQPQHF. The CDR3 region has the DNA TGCGCCAGCAGTGAGTCGGACGGCAATCAGCCCCAGCATTTT.

This clonotype came up many times. The J gene is TRBJ2-5, the V gene TRBV7-9; 8 bases line up with TRBD2. The CDR3 sequence is 15 residues long. Trimming took 1 base from V and 4 from J; bases not matched to a gene: 5. Germline V lookup: CDR1 SEHNR, CDR2 FQNEAQ (reference sequence). The CDR3 reads CASSLVAGGAETQYF. For the CDR3, the DNA is TGTGCCAGCAGCTTAGTGGCGGGAGGCGCAGAGACCCAGTACTTC.

With regard to this clonotype: A much larger clone lies a single base off, so this may be a read error. Since the CDR3 does not end with the conserved phenylalanine or tryptophan, this likely comes from a read error. V usage is TRBV28 and J usage is TRBJ2-7; TRBD1 aligns across 11 bases. Unmatched junction bases numbered 7, after V lost 7 bases and J lost 2 bases. The CDR3 has 15 amino acids. CDR1 and CDR2 from the germline V gene are MDHEN and SYDVKM. The CDR3 reads CASNNSDRGPYEQYL. CDR3 nucleotides: TGTGCCAGCAACAACTCGGACAGGGGGCCCTACGAGCAGTACCTC.

This clonotype has at least ten counts. J is TRBJ2-1 and V is TRBV5-1; 7 nucleotides agree with TRBD2. CDR1 is SGHRS and CDR2 is YFSETQ in the germline V gene. There are 14 residues in the CDR3. V dropped 9 bases and J dropped 3; count of bases not matched to a gene: 9. The CDR3 loop reads CATRVAGDYNEQFF. The CDR3 DNA is TGCGCCACGAGAGTGGCGGGAGACTACAATGAGCAGTTCTTC.

This clonotype was counted once. The chain joins TRBV28 to TRBJ2-7, with TRBD2 as a possible D gene (6 bases). The CDR3 totals 16 residues. The germline CDR1 and CDR2 sequences are MDHEN and SYDVKM. With 4 bases removed from V and 0 bases from J, the gap between germline ends came to 16 bases. The CDR3 coding sequence is TGTGCCAGCAGTTCCGTAGCGGCGGATAGCTCCTACGAGCAGTACTTC. This encodes CASSSVAADSSYEQYF.

J is TRBJ2-3 and V is TRBV19, with 7 bases matching TRBD2. Germline V CDR1 and CDR2: LNHDA, SQIVND (reference sequence). With 1 base clipped from V and 2 bases from J, the junction kept 6 bases outside the gene matches. The CDR3 length is 16 residues. CDR3 sequence: CASSIASAGNTDTQYF. CDR3 nucleotide sequence: TGTGCCAGTAGTATAGCATCAGCGGGGAACACAGATACGCAGTATTTT.

At least ten counts were recorded for this clonotype. The rearrangement joins TRBV28 to TRBJ2-1; unclear D gene. The germline CDR1 and CDR2 sequences are MDHEN and SYDVKM. CDR3 length equals 15 residues. The V and J ends lost 3 bases and 5 bases respectively, with 14 bases between them. CDR3 DNA: TGTGCCAGCAGTTTTTTGATTTGGCGAGACAATGAGCAGTTCTTC. It codes for CASSFLIWRDNEQFF.